This T cell receptor (beta chain) is drawn from a study of metastatic and nonmetastatic thyroid tumors. Study context: Repertoires from malignant and benign thyroid patients were compared across blood and tumor or nodule tissue. Study-level points and caveats: Reports indicated that malignant thyroid tumors showed significantly higher TCR beta diversity than benign nodules did, in blood and tumor.

TCRdb re-analyzed the PCR reads through MiXCR. The sample carries about 30,000 clones, 25% recorded once. On this clone: Its antigen is not identified. The junction differs from germline at one of its ends, possibly a read error.

Ahead of thyroid surgery, no patient had received treatment of any kind. CDR3 size: 12 residues. This clonotype originated in a female donor with papillary thyroid cancer or a benign thyroid nodule (not recorded which). Some clones in this sample may be carry-over from other donors' samples. Sequencing was done on a sample of blood. The chain couples TRBV12-3 or TRBV12-4 to TRBJ2-2, with D unresolved. In DNA form, the CDR3 reads TGTTCCAGCACCTTCGCCACCGGGGAGCTGTTTTTT. Amino acids: CSSTFATGELFF.